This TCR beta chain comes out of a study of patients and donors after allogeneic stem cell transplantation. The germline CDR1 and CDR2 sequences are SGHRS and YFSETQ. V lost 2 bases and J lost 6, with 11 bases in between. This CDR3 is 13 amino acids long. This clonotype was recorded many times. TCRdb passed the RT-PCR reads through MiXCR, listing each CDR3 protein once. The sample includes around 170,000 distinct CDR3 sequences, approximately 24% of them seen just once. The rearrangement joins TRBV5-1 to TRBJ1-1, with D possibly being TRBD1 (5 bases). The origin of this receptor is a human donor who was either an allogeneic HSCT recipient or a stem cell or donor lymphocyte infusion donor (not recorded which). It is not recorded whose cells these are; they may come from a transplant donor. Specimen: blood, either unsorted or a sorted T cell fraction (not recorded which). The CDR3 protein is CASSFPGRPEAFF. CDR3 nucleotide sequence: TGCGCCAGCAGCTTCCCGGGACGGCCTGAAGCTTTCTTT.